One sample yielded the 11 T cell receptor beta chains listed below, sequenced in a study of Ad26.COV2.S vaccination and SARS-CoV-2 variants. Described treatment: some 20 received Ad26.COV2.S at low or high dose, single or two shots; a few received placebo; per-sample allocation not given. At day 63 after the first vaccine or placebo injection, samples were drawn. TCRdb keeps only in-frame clones here, not all; method: immunoSEQ multiplex PCR. The data contain approximately 420,000 clones, roughly 90% of them singletons. Sequencing was performed on peripheral blood, taken in a trial of Ad26.COV2.S vaccine versus placebo. These receptors were collected from a person between 18 and 60 years old who received the Ad26.COV2.S COVID-19 vaccine or a placebo.

The gene calls are TRBV13 and TRBJ2-2, with TRBD2 identical over 7 bases. Germline trimming cut 6 bases from V and 3 bases from J; bases unmatched to any gene: 13. The CDR3 contains 17 residues. The germline gives CDR1 PRHDT, CDR2 FYEKMQ (reference sequence). CDR3 nucleotide sequence: TGTGCCAGCAGTTGGAGTCGGGGAGGGTTGGACACCGGGGAGCTGTTTTTT. Its protein product is CASSWSRGGLDTGELFF.

The genes are TRBV9 and TRBJ1-6, with D possibly matching TRBD1 (5 bases). The CDR3 loop spans 14 amino acids. Deletions cut 2 bases from V and 8 bases from J, with 11 bases between. In germline, CDR1 is SGDLS, CDR2 YYNGEE. This CDR3 is CASSVFRADSPLHF. Here the CDR3 DNA reads TGTGCCAGCAGCGTGTTCAGGGCGGATTCACCCCTCCACTTT.

The chain has TRBV7-9 and TRBJ2-7; possible D gene TRBD2, 6 bases. Germline CDR1 SEHNR, CDR2 FQNEAQ (reference sequence). The CDR3 contains 15 residues. V shed 1 base and J shed 5 bases, with 15 bases lying between them. DNA for the CDR3: TGTGCCAGCAGCTTAGGTTCCGGGGGTAAAGACGAGCAGTACTTC. Translating it yields CASSLGSGGKDEQYF.

V is TRBV6-5 and J is TRBJ1-5; tentative D call: TRBD1 (5 bases). With 7 bases removed from V and 7 bases from J, the gap between germline ends came to 11 bases. The CDR3 totals 12 residues. CDR1 and CDR2 from the germline V gene are MNHEY and SVGAGI. The CDR3 sequence is CASTRGEQPQHF. CDR3 nucleotide sequence: TGTGCCAGCACCCGGGGGGAACAGCCCCAGCATTTT.

Points on this clone: Different DNA sequences within this sample yield the same CDR3. The chain recombines TRBV5-1 with TRBJ1-5; D unresolved. The CDR3 has 15 residues. V lost 0 bases to trimming and J lost 0 bases, with 7 bases between them. CDR1 SGHRS and CDR2 YFSETQ come from the germline V gene. The CDR3 nucleotides are TGCGCCAGCAGCTTGGAAGGTAGTAGCAATCAGCCCCAGCATTTT. This translates into CASSLEGSSNQPQHF.

The chain combines TRBV10-3 with TRBJ2-5; TRBD2 aligns across 10 bases. This CDR3 has 17 residues. CDR1 is ENHRY and CDR2 is SYGVKD in the germline V gene. The V and J ends lost 0 bases and 2 bases, in that order; junction bases with no gene match: 6. Written as DNA, the CDR3 is TGTGCCATCAGTGAGTCAGGTAGCGGGGGGAGACAAGAGACCCAGTACTTC. This gives the protein CAISESGSGGRQETQYF.

The chain carries TRBV5-1 and TRBJ2-1; TRBD2 matches at 7 bases. J lost 3 bases, V lost 2 bases, and 2 bases had no gene match. CDR3 length: 14 residues. In germline, CDR1 is SGHRS, CDR2 YFSETQ. DNA for the CDR3: TGCGCCAGCAGCTTCGGCGGGGGCTACAATGAGCAGTTCTTC. Protein sequence: CASSFGGGYNEQFF.

V usage is TRBV27 and J usage is TRBJ2-6; 11 positions agree with TRBD1. Per germline, CDR1 MNHEY and CDR2 SMNVEV (reference sequence). The J segment lost 1 base and the V segment lost 10 bases, leaving 6 bases of the junction unmatched. CDR3 length: 16 residues. CDR3 residues: CATRDRGLSGANVLTF. DNA for the CDR3: TGTGCCACTCGGGACAGGGGGTTGTCTGGGGCCAACGTCCTGACTTTC.

This clone was observed a few times. The rearrangement links TRBV28 to TRBJ1-1; D perhaps matches TRBD1 (5 bases). In germline, CDR1 is MDHEN, CDR2 SYDVKM. This CDR3 region has 13 residues. V lost 10 bases to trimming and J lost 3 bases, with 15 bases between them. This chain's CDR3 is CAITATRDTEAFF. Written as DNA, the CDR3 is TGTGCCATTACAGCAACCAGGGACACTGAAGCTTTCTTT. Full variable domain (outside the CDR3, taken from reference TRBV28 and TRBJ1-1): DVKVTQSSRYLVKRTGEKVFLECVQDMDHENMFWYRQDPGLGLRLIYFSYDVKMKEKGDIPEGYSVSREKKERFSLILESASTNQTSMYLCAITATRDTEAFFGQGTRLTVV.

The gene calls are TRBV5-1 and TRBJ1-6; TRBD1 might be the D (5 bases). CDR1 and CDR2 (germline): SGHRS, YFSETQ. The V end was cut by 3 bases, the J end by 4 bases, with 11 bases between. The CDR3 consists of 15 residues. Written as DNA, the CDR3 is TGCGCCAGCAGCTCTAATGGGGCATATAATTCACCCCTCCACTTT. Amino acids: CASSSNGAYNSPLHF.

The chain couples TRBV24-1 to TRBJ2-1; D uncertain. Trimming took 2 bases from V and 7 from J, leaving 14 bases between them. The CDR3 consists of 15 residues. CDR1 is KGHDR and CDR2 is SFDVKD in the germline V gene. The CDR3 loop reads CATSDWLGSRNEQFF. CDR3 nucleotide sequence: TGTGCCACCAGTGATTGGTTGGGCAGTAGGAATGAGCAGTTCTTC.